This passage covers 14 T cell receptor beta chains from one sample sequenced in a study of blood T cell repertoires in COVID-19. Sequenced by immunoSEQ multiplex PCR; TCRdb stores in-frame clones only, minus some. The table has over 250,000 clones, approximately 86% seen once. Sequencing used PBMCs or T cells enriched from blood (not recorded which). These receptors were taken from a young woman who had recovered from COVID-19.

The V gene is TRBV5-1, the J gene TRBJ2-3, with D maybe TRBD2 (5 bases). Per the germline V gene, CDR1 is SGHRS and CDR2 is YFSETQ. With 0 bases removed from V and 0 bases from J, the gap between germline ends came to 11 bases. The CDR3 has 16 amino acids. The CDR3 spells CASSLVLGGSTDTQYF. The CDR3 region has the DNA TGCGCCAGCAGCTTGGTACTCGGCGGGAGCACAGATACGCAGTATTTT.

CDR3 amino acids: CAISPSTGNNSPLHF. CDR3 coding DNA: TGTGCCATCAGTCCCTCGACAGGGAATAATTCACCCCTCCACTTT. The V and J genes are TRBV10-3 and TRBJ1-6; 7 nucleotides line up with TRBD1. The V gene's germline CDR1 is ENHRY and CDR2 SYGVKD. J was trimmed by 5 bases and V by 5 bases; bases with no gene match: 6. The CDR3 totals 15 residues.

The chain couples TRBV10-3 to TRBJ2-5, with TRBD2 as a possible D gene (7 bases). The V gene's germline CDR1 is ENHRY and CDR2 SYGVKD. V was pared by 9 bases and J by 4 bases, with 15 bases between. The CDR3 length is 13 residues. The CDR3 loop is CAISSGGLETQYF. CDR3 bases: TGTGCCATATCCTCGGGGGGCTTAGAGACCCAGTACTTC.

J is TRBJ1-2 and V is TRBV19; D is uncertain. Between the trimmed V and J ends, which lost 8 bases and 8 bases, there was a span of 12 bases. The CDR3 covers 11 residues. CDR1 is LNHDA and CDR2 is SQIVND in the germline V gene (reference sequence). The CDR3 spells CASQEGRGYTF. The CDR3 nucleotides are TGTGCCAGTCAAGAGGGTCGGGGCTACACCTTC.

The V call is TRBV7-9, the J call TRBJ1-3; unclear D gene. V lost 0 bases and J lost 4, with 13 bases in between. CDR3 length equals 16 residues. Germline CDR1 reads SEHNR; CDR2 reads FQNEAQ (reference sequence). CDR3 amino acids: CASSLARGVEGNTIYF. The CDR3 DNA follows: TGTGCCAGCAGCTTAGCGCGGGGTGTTGAGGGAAACACCATATATTTT.

This clone has only one observation. The genes are TRBV7-8 and TRBJ2-5; TRBD2 matches at 7 bases. V lost 4 bases, J lost 4 bases, and 9 bases stayed unmatched. The germline gives CDR1 SGHVS, CDR2 FQNEAQ. CDR3 length: 15 residues. The CDR3 DNA reads as TGTGCCAGCAGCTCCCGGGACTACGGAGGAGAGACCCAGTACTTC. Encoded protein: CASSSRDYGGETQYF.

The gene calls are TRBV6-2 or TRBV6-3 and TRBJ2-1, with unresolved D. The CDR3 totals 12 residues. Germline values: CDR1 MNHEY, CDR2 SVGEGT. V lost 5 bases and J 9 bases, leaving 11 bases between the germline ends. The CDR3, as DNA: TGTGCCAGCAGTCCCCGGGTGGTTGAGCAGTTCTTC. Translating it yields CASSPRVVEQFF.

This clone was seen only once. The rearrangement uses TRBV30 and TRBJ2-1; D perhaps matches TRBD2 (6 bases). The CDR3 runs 15 residues. The germline CDR1 and CDR2 sequences are GTSNPN and SVGIG (reference sequence). Deletions cut 5 bases from V and 2 bases from J, with 16 bases between. The DNA for the CDR3 is TGTGCCTGGGCGGCGCGGGGCCGCGCCTACAATGAGCAGTTCTTC. It translates to CAWAARGRAYNEQFF.

The chain has TRBV11-2 and TRBJ2-2; a weak D match, TRBD1 (5 bases). CDR3 length equals 13 residues. Germline V gives CDR1 SGHAT, CDR2 FQNNGV. V lost 3 bases, J lost 6 bases, and 8 bases lay in between. The CDR3 sequence is CASSFMGPGELFF. CDR3 coding DNA: TGTGCCAGCAGCTTTATGGGGCCCGGGGAGCTGTTTTTT.

The chain employs TRBV28 and TRBJ1-4, with a tentative D call TRBD1 (5 bases). Per germline, CDR1 MDHEN and CDR2 SYDVKM. V lost 6 bases and J lost 7, with 18 bases in between. There are 15 residues in the CDR3. As DNA, the CDR3 is TGTGCCAGCAGGAAAATTCAGGGTATGAGTGAAAAACTGTTTTTT. As protein: CASRKIQGMSEKLFF.

This rearrangement joins TRBV4-3 to TRBJ1-2; 8 bases line up with TRBD1. Trimming removed 4 bases from V and 7 bases from J; junction bases left unmatched: 11. This CDR3 has 15 residues. Germline CDR1 reads LGHNA; CDR2 reads YSLEER. CDR3 loop: CASSRARTGFFGYTF. DNA of the CDR3: TGCGCCAGCAGCCGTGCAAGGACAGGGTTTTTTGGCTACACCTTC.

The chain is built from TRBV4-1 and TRBJ1-5, with a possible D match to TRBD1 (5 bases). The CDR3 has 17 amino acids. The V end lost 7 bases, the J end lost 3 bases, and 22 bases lay between the germline ends. Looked up from germline, CDR1 is MGHRA and CDR2 is YSYEKL. The DNA of the CDR3 is TGCGCCAGCATTCCCCTCGGGGGTCCGGTAGCCAATCAGCCCCAGCATTTT. It specifies CASIPLGGPVANQPQHF.

This chain connects TRBV7-2 to TRBJ2-3; TRBD2 aligns across 12 bases. From germline, CDR1 is SGHTA and CDR2 FQGNSA. The CDR3 length is 17 residues. V lost 7 bases, J lost 9 bases, and 17 bases stayed unmatched. The CDR3 protein is CASTPQPSGGARGTQYF. In DNA form, the CDR3 reads TGTGCCAGCACCCCCCAACCTAGCGGGGGGGCCCGTGGGACGCAGTATTTT.

The J gene is TRBJ2-1, the V gene TRBV9, with 9 nucleotides matching TRBD2. Germline V gives CDR1 SGDLS, CDR2 YYNGEE. V shed 0 bases, J shed 3 bases, and the junction held 4 bases outside the gene matches. The CDR3 runs 16 residues. The CDR3 region has the DNA TGTGCCAGCAGCGTAGCGGTAGCGGGAGTCTACAATGAGCAGTTCTTC. Amino acids: CASSVAVAGVYNEQFF.